These 20 T cell receptor beta chains share one sample of origin, sequenced in a study of beta chain features in type 1 diabetes. The entirety of the isolated RNA underwent reverse transcription, so expressed TCRB transcripts were sequenced. Method: immunoSEQ multiplex PCR; TCRdb's copy keeps in-frame clones and lacks some. The data show fewer than 200,000 clones, roughly 8.1% seen once. Specimen: central memory CD4+ T cells from blood. The receptor source for this set is a man aged 18-30 years in good health.

This clone was seen at least ten times. The gene calls are TRBV11-2 and TRBJ2-7; D uncertain. Germline V gives CDR1 SGHAT, CDR2 FQNNGV. The CDR3 has 14 residues. Deletions cut 1 base from V and 1 base from J, with 8 bases between. The CDR3 nucleotides are TGTGCCAGCAGCTTAGGGAGTCGGTCCTACGAGCAGTACTTC. It specifies CASSLGSRSYEQYF.

The V call is TRBV6-1, the J call TRBJ2-5; TRBD1 might be the D (6 bases). With 5 bases removed from V and 2 bases from J, the gap between germline ends came to 12 bases. Germline values: CDR1 MNHNS, CDR2 SASEGT. The length of the CDR3 is 14 residues. For the CDR3, the DNA is TGTGCCAGCAGTCTCAGGGGATTACAAGAGACCCAGTACTTC. This encodes CASSLRGLQETQYF.

This clone was counted between two and nine times. V is TRBV28 and J is TRBJ1-2; 12 nucleotides match TRBD1. Unmatched junction bases numbered 9, after V lost 7 bases and J lost 6 bases. CDR1 and CDR2 from the germline V gene are MDHEN and SYDVKM. The CDR3 is made up of 15 amino acids. Here the CDR3 DNA reads TGTGCCAGCAACCTACCGGGACAGGGGGCCGATGGCTACACCTTC. This codes for CASNLPGQGADGYTF.

This rearrangement joins TRBV19 to TRBJ2-7; weak D call: TRBD1 (6 bases). This CDR3 has 15 amino acids. V was cut by 3 bases and J by 6 bases, with 18 bases left in between. Germline V lookup: CDR1 LNHDA, CDR2 SQIVND (reference sequence). The CDR3 sequence: CASSIVGHRSGEQYF. CDR3 nucleotides: TGTGCCAGTAGTATCGTGGGACATCGGTCGGGCGAGCAGTACTTC.

This clone was seen ten or more times. The chain recombines TRBV9 with TRBJ2-2; D may be TRBD1 (6 bases). Germline V gene data show CDR1 as SGDLS and CDR2 as YYNGEE. CDR3 length equals 15 residues. V lost 2 bases and J 8 bases, leaving 16 bases between the germline ends. The CDR3 sequence: CASSVTGTLRGELFF. CDR3 nucleotides: TGTGCCAGCAGCGTTACAGGGACACTACGGGGGGAGCTGTTTTTT.

There are a few counts of this clone. The chain has TRBV7-3 and TRBJ2-1; 7 bases align to TRBD2. The CDR3 contains 16 residues. Per the germline V gene, CDR1 is SGHTA and CDR2 is FQGTGA. Losses at the gene ends were 5 bases for V and 0 bases for J; bases not matched to a gene: 7. CDR3 DNA: TGTGCCAGCAGCCCGGGTGGGGGGGGCTCCTACAATGAGCAGTTCTTC. This codes for CASSPGGGGSYNEQFF.

As regards this clone: This same CDR3 is encoded by further DNA sequences in the sample. This chain joins TRBV30 and TRBJ1-5; D perhaps matches TRBD1 (6 bases). Deletions cut 0 bases from V and 4 bases from J, with 7 bases between. Germline-derived CDR1 and CDR2 are GTSNPN and SVGIG (reference sequence). This CDR3 spans 13 amino acids. The DNA of the CDR3 is TGTGCCTGGAGTGTAAGGGGGAATCAGCCCCAGCATTTT. Its translation: CAWSVRGNQPQHF.

This clone has only a few counts. The chain links TRBV7-8 to TRBJ2-1; D might be TRBD1 (5 bases). CDR1 and CDR2 (germline): SGHVS, FQNEAQ. V lost 7 bases, J lost 8 bases, and 21 bases lay in between. There are 15 residues in the CDR3. CDR3 region: CASTPQGGENDEQFF. The CDR3 bases are TGTGCCAGCACCCCTCAGGGCGGTGAGAACGATGAGCAGTTCTTC.

The chain has TRBV19 and TRBJ2-6; 7 bases match TRBD1. The CDR3 totals 17 residues. CDR1 is LNHDA and CDR2 is SQIVND in the germline V gene (reference sequence). With V trimmed by 6 bases and J by 4 bases, 12 bases remained unmatched. CDR3: CASRLRQGAGGANVLTF. For the CDR3, the DNA is TGTGCCAGTAGACTAAGACAGGGTGCAGGGGGGGCCAACGTCCTGACTTTC. The full variable domain, its missing parts supplied by reference TRBV19 and TRBJ2-6, is DGGITQSPKYLFRKEGQNVTLSCEQNLNHDAMYWYRQDPGQGLRLIYYSQIVNDFQKGDIAEGYSVSREKKESFPLTVTSAQKNPTAFYLCASRLRQGAGGANVLTFGAGSRLTVL.

The chain uses TRBV7-9 and TRBJ2-7; no reliable D call. The CDR3 totals 13 residues. Trimming cost V 0 bases and J 0 bases, with 3 bases left between them. CDR1 is SEHNR, CDR2 FQNEAQ, per germline (reference sequence). As DNA, the CDR3 is TGTGCCAGCAGCTTAGCTAACTCCTACGAGCAGTACTTC. Its translation: CASSLANSYEQYF.

This clone has just a few counts. The rearrangement links TRBV18 to TRBJ2-7; D call uncertain. The CDR3 is 13 residues long. Germline V gene lookup returns CDR1 KGHSH and CDR2 LQKENI. The V end was cut by 0 bases, the J end by 5 bases, with 8 bases between. CDR3 sequence: CASSPPSTDEQYF. CDR3 bases: TGTGCCAGCTCACCACCCTCAACAGACGAGCAGTACTTC. The complete variable domain, with remaining parts taken from reference TRBV18 and TRBJ2-7, reads NAGVMQNPRHLVRRRGQEARLRCSPMKGHSHVYWYRQLPEEGLKFMVYLQKENIIDESGMPKERFSAEFPKEGPSILRIQQVVRGDSAAYFCASSPPSTDEQYFGPGTRLTVT.

The chain uses TRBV5-8 and TRBJ2-2, with D possibly being TRBD2 (6 bases). Trimming left V 4 bases short and J 8 bases short, with 12 bases between. Germline CDR1 SGHTS, CDR2 YDEGEE. CDR3 size: 13 residues. The CDR3 protein is CASSLGGAGELFF. The CDR3, as DNA: TGTGCCAGCAGCCTAGGAGGGGCTGGGGAGCTGTTTTTT.

V and J are TRBV5-1 and TRBJ1-2, with 7 bases lining up with TRBD1. J was trimmed by 8 bases and V by 0 bases; bases with no gene match: 13. Germline V gene sequence: CDR1 SGHRS, CDR2 YFSETQ. The CDR3 contains 16 residues. The DNA of the CDR3 is TGCGCCAGCAGCTTGGCCGGGACAGCCCAAGGTAGGGGCTACACCTTC. Protein sequence: CASSLAGTAQGRGYTF. The full variable domain, completed using reference TRBV5-1 and TRBJ1-2, is KAGVTQTPRYLIKTRGQQVTLSCSPISGHRSVSWYQQTPGQGLQFLFEYFSETQRNKGNFPGRFSGRQFSNSRSEMNVSTLELGDSALYLCASSLAGTAQGRGYTFGSGTRLTVV.

The rearrangement joins TRBV7-2 to TRBJ2-5; 7 bases line up with TRBD1. J was trimmed by 3 bases and V by 7 bases; bases with no gene match: 8. The CDR3 loop spans 14 amino acids. Germline V CDR1 and CDR2: SGHTA, FQGNSA. The chain's CDR3 is CASKVTGWEETQYF. In nucleotides, the CDR3 is TGTGCCAGCAAAGTGACAGGGTGGGAAGAGACCCAGTACTTC.

This clone came up once. The rearrangement joins TRBV11-3 to TRBJ1-1; D is ambiguous. Trimming stripped 1 base from V and 1 base from J, with 7 bases between. CDR1 SGHNT and CDR2 YENEEA come from the germline V gene. The CDR3 extends over 14 amino acids. CDR3 DNA sequence: TGTGCCAGCAGCTTAGGGGCGGGGAACACTGAAGCTTTCTTT. Encoded protein: CASSLGAGNTEAFF.

This clone was found a few times. The chain has TRBV30 and TRBJ1-2, with D possibly being TRBD1 (5 bases). Germline-derived CDR1 and CDR2 are GTSNPN and SVGIG (reference sequence). The CDR3 consists of 13 residues. V shed 3 bases and J shed 10 bases, with 18 bases lying between them. DNA for the CDR3: TGTGCCTGGAGCCAATCACAGGTTCTCCCCTACACCTTC. Translation gives CAWSQSQVLPYTF.

In this sample, this clone turned up a few times. V and J are TRBV18 and TRBJ1-3; possibly TRBD1 for D (6 bases). The CDR3 contains 15 residues. V was trimmed by 6 bases and J by 0 bases, leaving 12 bases between them. Per the germline V gene, CDR1 is KGHSH and CDR2 is LQKENI. In nucleotides, the CDR3 is TGTGCCAGCTCTCCGGACAGCAACTCTGGAAACACCATATATTTT. Its translation: CASSPDSNSGNTIYF.

The table lists this clone with a few counts. The rearrangement uses TRBV19 and TRBJ2-3; perhaps TRBD2 as D (5 bases). This CDR3 region has 12 residues. CDR1 and CDR2 from the germline V gene are LNHDA and SQIVND (reference sequence). V was cut by 4 bases and J by 5 bases, with 7 bases left in between. DNA of the CDR3: TGTGCCAGTAGTAGGAGCGGAGATACGCAGTATTTT. Translating gives CASSRSGDTQYF.

This clone has a handful of counts. V and J are TRBV11-2 and TRBJ2-3, with TRBD1 matching 7 bases. The CDR3 runs to 16 residues. Germline V CDR1 and CDR2: SGHAT, FQNNGV. The V and J ends lost 4 bases and 4 bases, in that order; junction bases with no gene match: 11. This CDR3 reads CASSSHDRVVADTQYF. Written as DNA, the CDR3 is TGTGCCAGCAGCTCGCACGACAGGGTTGTCGCAGATACGCAGTATTTT.

This clone has just a few counts. This chain links TRBV2 with TRBJ2-3; the D gene is possibly TRBD2 (6 bases). V shed 8 bases and J shed 4 bases, with 13 bases lying between them. The V gene's germline CDR1 is SNHLY and CDR2 FYNNEI. The CDR3 totals 13 residues. Written as DNA, the CDR3 is TGTGCCAGCTTGGAGGAGGGCCCAGATACGCAGTATTTT. It encodes CASLEEGPDTQYF.